The sequence of this TCR beta chain was determined in a study of T-cell reconstitution after alpha-beta-depleted transplantation in children. Unique molecular identifiers were incorporated when the TCRbeta library was constructed. TCRdb redid the calling of the PCR reads with MiXCR, one entry per CDR3 protein. This sample has fewer than 750,000 distinct CDR3 sequences, with 27% found just once. The CDR3 totals 13 residues. The germline V and J ends were trimmed by 3 bases and 5 bases, with 10 bases remaining between them. Germline V CDR1 and CDR2: SGHAT, FQNNGV. This clonotype came up a few times. The chain is built from TRBV11-2 and TRBJ1-1; tentative D call: TRBD1 (5 bases). Sequencing used PBMCs, obtained before TCRalphabeta/CD19-depleted stem cell transplant. This clonotype was obtained from a boy in the first two years of life with Wiskott-Aldrich syndrome, due to receive a stem cell transplant. The chain's CDR3 is CASSLMGVTEAFF. CDR3 in DNA: TGTGCCAGCAGCTTGATGGGGGTAACTGAAGCTTTCTTT.